The clone carrying this TCR beta chain was recorded a few times. The germline gives CDR1 SQVTM, CDR2 ANQGSEA. Trimming shortened V by 4 bases and J by 6 bases, and 15 bases separated the two germline ends. The CDR3 is made up of 13 amino acids. This sample was included in a study of T-cell reconstitution after alpha-beta-depleted transplantation in children. Researchers prepared the TCRbeta library using unique molecular identifiers, the study reports. TCRdb analysed the PCR reads with MiXCR anew, one entry per CDR3 protein. Of 800,000 to 1,000,000 distinct CDR3 sequences listed, roughly 31% are singletons.

The specimen comprised PBMCs, mostly from graft donor cells, sampled 360 days after TCRalphabeta/CD19-depleted stem cell transplant. This TCR derives from a boy younger than two who had a stem cell transplant for SCID, so the T cells may come from the graft donor. The chain has TRBV29-1 and TRBJ1-1; D ambiguous. The CDR3 loop reads CSVARSGRAEAFF. Written as DNA, the CDR3 is TGCAGCGTTGCTCGTTCTGGGAGGGCTGAAGCTTTCTTT.